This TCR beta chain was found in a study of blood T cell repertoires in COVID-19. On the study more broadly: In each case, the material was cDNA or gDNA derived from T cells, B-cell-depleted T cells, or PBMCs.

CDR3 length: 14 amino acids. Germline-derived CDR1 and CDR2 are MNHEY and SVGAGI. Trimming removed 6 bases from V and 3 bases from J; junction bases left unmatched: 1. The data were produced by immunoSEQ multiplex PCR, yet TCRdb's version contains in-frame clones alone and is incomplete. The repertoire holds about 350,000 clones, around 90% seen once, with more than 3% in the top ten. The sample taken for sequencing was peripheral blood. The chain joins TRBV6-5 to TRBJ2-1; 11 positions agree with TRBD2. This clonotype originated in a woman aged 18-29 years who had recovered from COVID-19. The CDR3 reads CASRGTSGYNEQFF. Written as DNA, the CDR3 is TGTGCCAGCAGGGGGACTAGCGGCTACAATGAGCAGTTCTTC.